This TCR beta chain was recorded in a study of blood T cell repertoires in COVID-19. Study at large: The samples span acute and convalescent COVID-19 from the United States, Italy and Spain. Nucleic acid was either cDNA or gDNA, and it came from T cells, B-cell-depleted T cells, or PBMCs.

This clone was counted at least ten times. Authors' analysis steps: Amplification of reference gene primers provided the estimated nucleated cell counts. Assay used: immunoSEQ multiplex PCR; TCRdb lists only in-frame clones, some missing. That table supplies the V and J calls and clone size; D and trimming were determined from the DNA. The table has around 100,000 clones, roughly 79% seen once; the top ten hold approximately 30%. The TCR was taken from a man between 65 and 85 years old with active or convalescent COVID-19. Sequenced sample: peripheral blood.

CDR3 sequence reads: CSAGQGYEQYF. CDR3 DNA sequence: TGCAGTGCTGGACAGGGCTACGAGCAGTACTTC. J is TRBJ2-7 and V is TRBV20-1, with 8 bases identical to TRBD1. Germline CDR1 is DFQATT and CDR2 is SNEGSKA (reference sequence). This CDR3 is built from 11 residues. Trimming at V came to 5 bases and at J to 3 bases, leaving 0 bases not matched to a gene.